This record concerns one T cell receptor beta chain sequence. Its antigen is not known. The study ran its PCR with 60 Vbeta and 13 Jbeta primers. The protocol was immunoSEQ multiplex PCR, while the TCRdb copy is restricted to in-frame clones and leaves out a portion. The sample includes approximately 190,000 clones, roughly 73% seen only once; the top ten take over 1.5%. V lost 6 bases and J lost 9; bases outside the gene matches: 10. The CDR3 is 15 amino acids. Germline assignment: CDR1 SQVTM and CDR2 ANQGSEA. The sample comes from a study of cytomegalovirus exposure and HLA in healthy donors. Study-level findings and limits: Further analysis was carried out later, and it showed several of the most significant clusters appearing linked to common viral pathogens. Sequencing likely generated an artifact that appeared as a cluster of highly shared sequence variants.

Source material: PBMCs. This chain connects TRBV29-1 to TRBJ2-1; 14 nucleotides match TRBD2. This receptor was identified in a woman in her twenties or thirties in good health and CMV-seronegative. The CDR3 is CSVIWGTSGGGEQFF. The CDR3 DNA reads as TGCAGCGTCATTTGGGGGACTAGCGGGGGAGGTGAGCAGTTCTTC.